This TCR beta chain was profiled in a study of blood T cell repertoires in COVID-19. Across the study: Italy, Spain and the United States were the sources of the convalescent and acute COVID-19 samples. T cells, B-cell-depleted T cells, or PBMCs provided the cDNA or gDNA that served as material.

Methods used by the authors: Researchers report that nucleated cell counts were estimated from reference gene primer amplification. Repertoires were generated with immunoSEQ multiplex PCR, while TCRdb's copy carries only in-frame clones and drops some. The V and J calls and the clone size are those of that table, but D and trimming were determined from the DNA. The sample contains roughly 80,000 clones, 90% of which appear only once. The V end lost 5 bases, the J end lost 9 bases, and 11 bases lay between the germline ends. Germline lookup yields CDR1 MNHEY and CDR2 SVGEGT. The CDR3 sequence is 12 residues long.

The TCR comes from an elderly woman with active or convalescent COVID-19. The specimen was peripheral blood. The rearrangement uses TRBV6-2 or TRBV6-3 and TRBJ2-1; no clear D gene. The CDR3 spells CASSPRVGEQFF. In DNA form, the CDR3 reads TGTGCCAGCAGTCCCCGGGTTGGTGAGCAGTTCTTC.